Listed here are 2 T cell receptor beta chains from one sample, sequenced in a study. The protocol was immunoSEQ multiplex PCR, while the TCRdb copy is restricted to in-frame clones and leaves out a portion. The sample has some 68,000 clones, about 93% seen once. Input material: PBMCs. The receptor set was obtained from a man in his forties or fifties with rheumatoid arthritis.

This clone came up once. V and J are TRBV27 and TRBJ1-4, with TRBD1 matching over 7 bases. Per the germline V gene, CDR1 is MNHEY and CDR2 is SMNVEV (reference sequence). V dropped 4 bases and J dropped 8; count of bases not matched to a gene: 7. The CDR3 is 14 residues long. CDR3 in amino acids: CASSSTGIGEKLFF. Here the CDR3 DNA reads TGTGCCAGCAGTTCGACAGGGATTGGAGAAAAACTGTTTTTT.

The chain carries TRBV9 and TRBJ2-3; 7 bases match TRBD1. CDR3 length: 15 amino acids. The trim removed 5 bases at V and 2 bases at J, leaving 8 bases unmatched. Germline CDR1 reads SGDLS; CDR2 reads YYNGEE. For the CDR3, the DNA is TGTGCCAGCAGGAAGGGGGCAATCTCCACAGATACGCAGTATTTT. Encoded protein: CASRKGAISTDTQYF.